These T cell receptor beta chains were read from a single sample in a study of T cell responses to AZD1222 COVID-19 vaccine. TCRdb keeps only in-frame clones here, not all; method: immunoSEQ multiplex PCR. This table has tens of thousands of clones, roughly nine tenths appearing once. The sequences come from peripheral blood, collected 28 days after the second AZD1222 dose. These receptor sequences come from an adult who received the AZD1222 COVID-19 vaccine. The CDR3 runs from the conserved cysteine through the conserved F or W. The D gene is left open where the match is weak. For some rows the clone size is stated as once, few or many, or as a class when expanded; others skip it.

v_call d_call cdr3_length clone_size cdr3_aa
TRBV29-1 TRBD1 14 NA CSVGQGGFAGELFF
TRBV27 TRBD1 16 NA CASRGPGQLGGQPQHF
TRBV9 NA 16 NA CASSVAGAVSTGELFF
TRBV5-1 TRBD1 13 NA CASSWRQGGGYTF
TRBV9 NA 11 NA CASSTPGEQYF
TRBV2 TRBD1 15 NA CASSSGTGGTGELFF
TRBV5-1 TRBD1 15 NA CASSRTGGREETQYF
TRBV5-1 NA 11 NA CASSHAASQYF
TRBV5-1 NA 15 NA CASSDHRAIGSPLHF
TRBV5-5 NA 16 NA CASSWMGGGNTGELFF
TRBV5-1 NA 14 NA CASSWGRGAYGYTF
TRBV19 NA 15 once CASSPRRQTNEKLFF
TRBV6-1 TRBD1 15 NA CASSDRRQGDTEAFF
TRBV5-1 NA 14 NA CASSYNDRAGELFF
TRBV5-4 NA 16 NA CASSSPDGGPGETQYF
TRBV9 NA 16 NA CASRFMGQGIDYGYTF
TRBV7-3 TRBD1 17 NA CASSQRQGAPLGTEAFF
TRBV2 NA 14 NA CASSGRSSASEAFF
TRBV19 NA 13 NA CASSLLNSYGYTF
TRBV19 TRBD2 16 NA CASSLQAGGLMDTQYF
TRBV19 NA 14 NA CASSITGIGSPLHF
TRBV29-1 NA 14 NA CSGSQGSNTGELFF